The following is a TCR beta chain sequence with its context. Its specific antigen is unknown. No much larger clone is present one base from it, and per-base qualities are unavailable. This sample was taken from a study of T cell responses to AZD1222 COVID-19 vaccine (dated by TCRdb to the early 2020s). For the study in its entirety: A total of under 250 trial participants underwent TCR sequencing, of whom 200 to 220 had received two doses of AZD1222 and 26 had received two doses of the MenACWY control vaccine. Trial participants were enrolled by age into subgroups of 18-55, 56-69 and 70-plus years, and roughly 150, 30 and 60 TCR-sequenced participants, respectively, were included in these subgroups.

The CDR3 regions of human TCRbeta chains were subjected to immunosequencing. Processing in the source paper ran as follows. TCRs in the repertoires were compared against a reference library of SARS-CoV-2-specific TCRs that had been generated with the MIRA antigen-specificity platform. Breadth was defined as the fraction of unique TCRs that were SARS-CoV-2-associated. Depth was defined as the fraction of total T cells that were SARS-CoV-2-associated. Using the MIRA data, each spike-specific TCR was mapped to the spike region that the TCR reacts to and placed in a CD4 or CD8 class. Log10-transformed breadth and depth values were compared by one-way ANOVA with Sidak's multiple comparisons tests. TCRdb retrieved this table from immuneACCESS and kept in-frame rearrangements only. Not all clones are present; in checked studies, unresolved V genes account for under half, and no reason is known for the remainder. V and J calls and clone size are copied from that table; D and trimming were computed from the DNA. This sample gives some 170,000 clones in total; 90% to 95% of them show up just once. The top ten hold around 0.96% of the sample.

Here is what the overall study found, with its caveats: The 56-69-year group was small, and its depth increase did not reach significance, likely because of low power. Because no day 14 peak-response samples were available, the repertoires could be characterized only after the peak T cell response. CD4 TCRs associated with the vaccine covered the entire spike protein, and the dominant responses were in regions 160-218 and 743-854. Reportedly, almost half of the unique spike-specific TCRs recognized epitopes lying outside the regions that are mutated in the B.1.351 and B.1.1.7 variants. After two AZD1222 doses, spike-specific TCR breadth and depth were significantly higher than at day 0 and than in MenACWY recipients. Only five or six AZD1222 recipients were SARS-CoV-2 seropositive at baseline, limiting conclusions about previously exposed vaccinees. Most participants were white British and females outnumbered males, and the authors suggested that clonal diversity may have been underestimated.

The sample's time point label, in plain terms: about 28 days (+/-7) after the second vaccine dose. Explained via the paper, the treatment or condition label denotes: meningococcal conjugate vaccine given as trial control. Vaccinee samples came from UK trials COV001 and COV002, including a single-blind randomized controlled phase 2/3 trial of AZD1222 (ChAdOx1 nCoV-19) in healthy adults. For TCRbeta chain sequencing, PBMC samples were collected from trial participants at day 0 and at day 28 after the second dose. The clonotype comes from an adult who received the MenACWY meningococcal vaccine as a control. This sample comprised peripheral blood, obtained 28 days after the second dose of the MenACWY control vaccine.

This receptor has the CDR3 CASSQGGGSYNEQFF. The DNA reads as follows: TGTGCCAGCAGCCAGGGGGGGGGCTCCTACAATGAGCAGTTCTTC. The chain links TRBV4-2 with TRBJ2-1; TRBD2 lines up with 7 middle nucleotides. The CDR3 has 15 amino acids, counting the end cysteine and phenylalanine. Left in the record is the CDR3 DNA by itself, 45 bases read in frame from the first base. CDR1 and CDR2 are drawn from the germline V gene: LGHNA, YNFKEQ. Compared with germline, V lacks 3 bases and J lacks 0 bases; bases without a gene match: 2.